Listed here is a single TCR beta chain. V lost 8 bases and J lost 1, with 14 bases in between. Per the germline V gene, CDR1 is SNHLY and CDR2 is FYNNEI. This CDR3 is 14 amino acids long. The data are from a study of shared clonotypes between healthy human individuals. Splitting of CD4+ cells produced CD45RA+ naive and CD45RA-negative memory subsets. Genomic DNA of every subset was divided equally among multiple immunoSEQ plates. Sequenced by immunoSEQ multiplex PCR; TCRdb stores in-frame clones only, minus some. The profile shows approximately 500,000 clones, less than 96% of them singletons. The clonotype originates from a young woman in good health. Specimen: naive CD4+ T cells sorted from blood. Subset given: CD45RA+ positively selected. The rearrangement joins TRBV2 to TRBJ2-5, with D perhaps matching TRBD1 (6 bases). The CDR3 bases are TGTGCCAGCGGCCCCAGGGGCGGCCAAGAGACCCAGTACTTC. Protein: CASGPRGGQETQYF.